A single sample gave rise to the 22 T cell receptor beta chains below, sequenced in a study of blood T cell repertoires in COVID-19. Here immunoSEQ multiplex PCR was the method, and the copy in TCRdb shows in-frame clones only, minus some. The table shows 260,000 or so clones, with 85% occurring only once. The sample consisted of PBMCs or T cells enriched from blood (not recorded which). These receptors were obtained from a woman in her forties or fifties who had recovered from COVID-19.

The rearrangement joins TRBV10-1 to TRBJ2-1; 10 bases are shared with TRBD2. There are 18 residues in the CDR3. Germline V gene data show CDR1 as WNHNN and CDR2 as SYGVQD (reference sequence). V was clipped by 7 bases and J by 2 bases; unmatched bases: 14. The CDR3 nucleotides are TGCGCCAGCATCGACAAAATGGGACTAGCGAGAACCTACAATGAGCAGTTCTTC. Its translation is CASIDKMGLARTYNEQFF.

The gene calls are TRBV25-1 and TRBJ1-1; 7 bases are a match to TRBD1. Germline CDR1 is MGHDK and CDR2 is SYGVNS. The CDR3 consists of 13 residues. The V and J ends lost 3 bases and 6 bases, in that order; junction bases with no gene match: 4. The CDR3 protein is CASSDYRGPEAFF. The CDR3 region has the DNA TGTGCCAGCAGTGATTACAGGGGTCCTGAAGCTTTCTTT.

The V call is TRBV7-2, the J call TRBJ1-6, with unresolved D. Germline lookup yields CDR1 SGHTA and CDR2 FQGNSA. The V and J ends lost 6 bases and 10 bases respectively, with 16 bases between them. CDR3 length: 14 amino acids. CDR3: CASRRTVSGSPLHF. The CDR3 bases are TGTGCCAGCAGACGTACAGTTTCCGGCTCACCCCTCCACTTT. Looking up the rest from reference TRBV7-2 and TRBJ1-6 gives the full variable domain: GAGVSQSPSNKVTEKGKDVELRCDPISGHTALYWYRQSLGQGLEFLIYFQGNSAPDKSGLPSDRFSAERTGGSVSTLTIQRTQQEDSAVYLCASRRTVSGSPLHFGNGTRLTVT.

This clone was recorded only once. DNA for the CDR3: TGTGCCAGCCACGCGGGGGAAGACCCGGTTCTATTTGATGAGCAGTTCTTC. Amino acid sequence: CASHAGEDPVLFDEQFF. This chain links TRBV19 with TRBJ2-1; 7 bases fit TRBD2. The CDR3 consists of 17 residues. Trimming removed 9 bases from V and 8 bases from J; junction bases left unmatched: 22. CDR1 and CDR2 from the germline V gene are LNHDA and SQIVND (reference sequence).

The V call is TRBV16, the J call TRBJ1-1; perhaps TRBD1 as D (6 bases). The CDR3 runs to 16 residues. V lost 4 bases and J lost 4, with 19 bases in between. Germline V CDR1 and CDR2: KGHSY, FQNENV. The chain's CDR3 is CASSPLAGAGGTEAFF. The CDR3 nucleotides are TGTGCCAGCAGCCCACTGGCAGGGGCGGGGGGCACTGAAGCTTTCTTT.

The V call is TRBV18, the J call TRBJ2-7; tentatively, D is TRBD1 (6 bases). The CDR3 extends over 14 amino acids. V was shortened by 4 bases and J by 2 bases, with 12 bases between the two germline ends. Germline CDR1 is KGHSH and CDR2 is LQKENI. The chain's CDR3 is CASSQTGTTYEQYF. The CDR3, as DNA: TGTGCCAGCTCACAAACCGGGACAACCTACGAGCAGTACTTC.

The chain uses TRBV4-1 and TRBJ2-1; perhaps TRBD2 as D (6 bases). Germline-derived CDR1 and CDR2 are MGHRA and YSYEKL. The CDR3 is made up of 15 amino acids. V lost 3 bases and J lost 0, with 9 bases in between. CDR3 loop: CASSQAGSSYNEQFF. DNA for the CDR3: TGCGCCAGCAGCCAGGCCGGGAGCTCCTACAATGAGCAGTTCTTC.

The V and J genes are TRBV5-4 and TRBJ2-7; 7 nucleotides match TRBD1. Germline V CDR1 and CDR2: SGHNT, YYREEE (reference sequence). The V gene end was trimmed by 3 bases and the J gene end by 2 bases; junction bases not matched to a gene: 11. The CDR3 spans 16 residues. CDR3 in amino acids: CASSSWTGYLPYEQYF. CDR3 DNA sequence: TGTGCCAGCAGCTCTTGGACAGGTTACCTTCCCTACGAGCAGTACTTC. Full variable domain (outside the CDR3, taken from reference TRBV5-4 and TRBJ2-7): ETGVTQSPTHLIKTRGQQVTLRCSSQSGHNTVSWYQQALGQGPQFIFQYYREEENGRGNFPPRFSGLQFPNYSSELNVNALELDDSALYLCASSSWTGYLPYEQYFGPGTRLTVT.

With regard to this clone: Other DNA sequences in the sample encode the same CDR3. V gene TRBV5-1 combines with J gene TRBJ1-1, with TRBD1 matching 7 bases. Germline V lookup: CDR1 SGHRS, CDR2 YFSETQ. V lost 7 bases, J lost 1 base, and 4 bases stayed unmatched. CDR3 size: 13 residues. The CDR3 nucleotides read TGCGCCAGCCGGACAGGACCGAACACTGAAGCTTTCTTT. This gives the protein CASRTGPNTEAFF.

The count of this clone is one. Here the CDR3 DNA reads TGTGCCACCAGCCGAAGCAGGGGCCCGAATAATTCACCCCTCCACTTT. Translation gives CATSRSRGPNNSPLHF. The V gene is TRBV15, the J gene TRBJ1-6, with D perhaps TRBD1 (6 bases). This CDR3 is 16 amino acids long. Germline V CDR1 and CDR2: LNHNV, YYDKDF (reference sequence). The V end lost 5 bases, the J end lost 5 bases, and 16 bases lay between the germline ends.

This clone was counted a few times. In the same sample, other DNA sequences code for this CDR3. V gene TRBV3-1 (or the pseudogene TRBV3-2) combines with J gene TRBJ2-3, with 10 nucleotides matching TRBD1. Germline CDR1 LGHDT, CDR2 YNNKEL (reference sequence). V was pared by 4 bases and J by 2 bases, with 3 bases of the junction left unmatched. The CDR3 is 15 amino acids. The CDR3: CASSPGQGDTDTQYF. The CDR3 region has the DNA TGTGCCAGCAGCCCTGGACAGGGGGACACAGATACGCAGTATTTT.

The rearrangement links TRBV21-1 to TRBJ2-7; the table calls TRBD1, which could not be checked here. TRBV21-1 represents a pseudogene. This CDR3 has 15 residues. CDR3 DNA sequence: TGTGCCAGCAGCAAAGAGGCAGGGGATGACTACGAGCAGTACTTC. It is translated as CASSKEAGDDYEQYF.

The chain employs TRBV10-3 and TRBJ1-2, with D maybe TRBD1 (5 bases). The germline gives CDR1 ENHRY, CDR2 SYGVKD. V lost 0 bases and J lost 2, with 7 bases in between. The length of the CDR3 is 14 residues. The CDR3 is CAISESHRNYGYTF. In DNA, the CDR3 is TGTGCCATCAGTGAGTCTCACAGGAACTATGGCTACACCTTC.

This clone has a handful of counts. The chain carries TRBV11-2 and TRBJ1-2, with D possibly being TRBD1 (6 bases). Germline CDR1 and CDR2: SGHAT and FQNNGV. V dropped 5 bases and J dropped 4 bases, with 14 bases sitting between them. CDR3 length equals 14 residues. Written as DNA, the CDR3 is TGTGCCAGCAGCCTAGGGGGGAGGCTCTATGGCTACACCTTC. Protein sequence: CASSLGGRLYGYTF.

The chain links TRBV3-1 (or the pseudogene TRBV3-2) to TRBJ1-1; possible D gene TRBD1, 6 bases. Trimming removed 4 bases from V and 2 bases from J, with 14 bases in between. CDR3 length: 15 amino acids. Germline assignment: CDR1 LGHDT and CDR2 YNNKEL (reference sequence). The CDR3 spells CASSLPGGANTEAFF. The CDR3 bases are TGTGCCAGCAGCCTTCCTGGGGGCGCAAACACTGAAGCTTTCTTT.

V usage is TRBV19 and J usage is TRBJ2-2, with 7 bases lining up with TRBD2. The junction had 9 bases not matched to a gene; V was cut back by 3 bases and J by 2 bases. Germline V lookup: CDR1 LNHDA, CDR2 SQIVND (reference sequence). The CDR3 is 17 amino acids. CDR3 in amino acids: CASSIDLGTTNTGELFF. The CDR3 bases are TGTGCCAGTAGTATCGACCTTGGGACTACTAACACCGGGGAGCTGTTTTTT.

This clone was recorded once. This chain joins TRBV18 and TRBJ2-7; tentative D call: TRBD2 (6 bases). The CDR3 loop spans 13 amino acids. V gave up 2 bases and J gave up 7 bases, with 12 bases separating them. Per germline, CDR1 KGHSH and CDR2 LQKENI. The CDR3 DNA reads as TGTGCCAGCTCACCAGGCAGGGCGGGGGAGCAGTACTTC. It is translated as CASSPGRAGEQYF.

This sequence joins TRBV12-3 or TRBV12-4 and TRBJ1-1; D unresolved. CDR3 length: 11 amino acids. The V and J ends lost 5 bases and 7 bases respectively, with 8 bases between them. CDR3 sequence: CASSPYGEAFF. The CDR3 region has the DNA TGTGCCAGCAGTCCCTACGGTGAAGCTTTCTTT.

The chain carries TRBV30 and TRBJ1-5, with D perhaps matching TRBD1 (5 bases). This CDR3 comprises 17 residues. Germline V lookup: CDR1 GTSNPN, CDR2 SVGIG (reference sequence). V was pared by 2 bases and J by 0 bases, with 17 bases between. CDR3: CAWSQGHGRYSNQPQHF. CDR3 DNA: TGTGCCTGGAGTCAAGGACATGGGAGGTATAGCAATCAGCCCCAGCATTTT.

V is TRBV19 and J is TRBJ2-7; 10 positions agree with TRBD1. The CDR3 extends over 15 amino acids. Trimming removed 4 bases from V and 3 bases from J; junction bases left unmatched: 6. Germline V lookup: CDR1 LNHDA, CDR2 SQIVND (reference sequence). The DNA for the CDR3 is TGTGCCAGTAGTAGGGGACAGGGGAGAGGCTACGAGCAGTACTTC. Its protein is CASSRGQGRGYEQYF. Based on the CDR3 plus reference TRBV19 and TRBJ2-7, the full variable domain is DGGITQSPKYLFRKEGQNVTLSCEQNLNHDAMYWYRQDPGQGLRLIYYSQIVNDFQKGDIAEGYSVSREKKESFPLTVTSAQKNPTAFYLCASSRGQGRGYEQYFGPGTRLTVT.

The chain combines TRBV14 with TRBJ1-4; unclear D gene. Trimming cost V 1 base and J 10 bases, with 10 bases left between them. Germline CDR1 is SGHDN and CDR2 is FVKESK. The CDR3 totals 13 residues. The CDR3 protein is CASSQAWGGKLFF. DNA for the CDR3: TGTGCCAGCAGCCAAGCCTGGGGAGGAAAACTGTTTTTT. Supplemented by reference TRBV14 and TRBJ1-4, the full variable domain reads EAGVTQFPSHSVIEKGQTVTLRCDPISGHDNLYWYRRVMGKEIKFLLHFVKESKQDESGMPNNRFLAERTGGTYSTLKVQPAELEDSGVYFCASSQAWGGKLFFGSGTQLSVL.

This sequence joins TRBV2 and TRBJ2-3; unclear D gene. This CDR3 contains 15 residues. CDR1 and CDR2 (germline): SNHLY, FYNNEI. V was trimmed by 4 bases and J by 1 base, leaving 12 bases between them. The CDR3 loop reads CASSVGAIRTDTQYF. In DNA, the CDR3 is TGTGCCAGCAGTGTCGGAGCGATTCGCACAGATACGCAGTATTTT.